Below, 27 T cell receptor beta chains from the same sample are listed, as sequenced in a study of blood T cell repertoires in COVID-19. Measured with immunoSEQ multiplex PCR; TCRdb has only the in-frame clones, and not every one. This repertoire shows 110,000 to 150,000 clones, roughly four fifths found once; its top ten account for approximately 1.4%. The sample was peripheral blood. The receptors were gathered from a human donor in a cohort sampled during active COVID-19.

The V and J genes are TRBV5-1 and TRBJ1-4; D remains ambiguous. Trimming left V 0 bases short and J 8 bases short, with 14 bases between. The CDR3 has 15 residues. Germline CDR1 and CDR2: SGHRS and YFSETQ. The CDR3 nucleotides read TGCGCCAGCAGCTTGGCCGGCCGGGAGGAGGAAAAACTGTTTTTT. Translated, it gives CASSLAGREEEKLFF.

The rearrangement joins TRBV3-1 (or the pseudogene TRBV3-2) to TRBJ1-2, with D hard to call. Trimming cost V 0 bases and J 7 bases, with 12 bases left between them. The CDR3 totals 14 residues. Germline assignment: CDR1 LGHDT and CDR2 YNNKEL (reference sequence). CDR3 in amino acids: CASSQDSQARGYTF. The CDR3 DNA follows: TGTGCCAGCAGCCAAGATAGTCAGGCACGTGGCTACACCTTC.

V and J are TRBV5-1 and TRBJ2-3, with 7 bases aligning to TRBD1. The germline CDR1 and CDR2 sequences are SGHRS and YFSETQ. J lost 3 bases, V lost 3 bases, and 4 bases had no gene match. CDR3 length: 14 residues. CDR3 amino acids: CASSSTGVTDTQYF. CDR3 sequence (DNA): TGCGCCAGCAGCTCCACAGGGGTAACAGATACGCAGTATTTT.

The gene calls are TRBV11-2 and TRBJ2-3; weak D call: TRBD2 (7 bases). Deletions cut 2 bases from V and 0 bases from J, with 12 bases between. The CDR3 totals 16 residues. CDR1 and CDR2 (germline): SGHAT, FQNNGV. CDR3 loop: CASSLRGGSSTDTQYF. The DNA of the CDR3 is TGTGCCAGCAGCTTAAGGGGGGGCTCTAGCACAGATACGCAGTATTTT.

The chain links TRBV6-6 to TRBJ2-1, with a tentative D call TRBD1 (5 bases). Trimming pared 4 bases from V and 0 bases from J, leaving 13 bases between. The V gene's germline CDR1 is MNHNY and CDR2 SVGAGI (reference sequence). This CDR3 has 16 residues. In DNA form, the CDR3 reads TGTGCCAGCAGTTCAGAACAGGAAAGCTCCTACAATGAGCAGTTCTTC. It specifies CASSSEQESSYNEQFF.

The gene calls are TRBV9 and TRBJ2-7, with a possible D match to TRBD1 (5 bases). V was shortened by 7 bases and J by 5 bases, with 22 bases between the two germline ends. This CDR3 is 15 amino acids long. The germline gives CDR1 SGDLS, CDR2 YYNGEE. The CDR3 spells CASAGQGAVNDEQYF. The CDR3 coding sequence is TGTGCCAGCGCTGGGCAGGGCGCCGTTAATGACGAGCAGTACTTC.

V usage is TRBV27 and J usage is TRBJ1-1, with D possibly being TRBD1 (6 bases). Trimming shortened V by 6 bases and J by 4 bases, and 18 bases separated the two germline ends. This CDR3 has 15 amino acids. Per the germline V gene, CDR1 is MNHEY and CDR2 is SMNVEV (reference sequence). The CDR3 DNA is TGTGCCAGCAGGCCTAAACAGGGAATACTCACTGAAGCTTTCTTT. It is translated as CASRPKQGILTEAFF.

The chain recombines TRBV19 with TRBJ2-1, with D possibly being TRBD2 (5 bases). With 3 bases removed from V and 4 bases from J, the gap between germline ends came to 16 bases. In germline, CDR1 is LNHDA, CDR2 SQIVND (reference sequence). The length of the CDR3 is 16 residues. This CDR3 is CASSILRGARYNEQFF. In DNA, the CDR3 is TGTGCCAGTAGTATCCTTCGGGGAGCTAGGTACAATGAGCAGTTCTTC. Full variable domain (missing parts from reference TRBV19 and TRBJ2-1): DGGITQSPKYLFRKEGQNVTLSCEQNLNHDAMYWYRQDPGQGLRLIYYSQIVNDFQKGDIAEGYSVSREKKESFPLTVTSAQKNPTAFYLCASSILRGARYNEQFFGPGTRLTVL.

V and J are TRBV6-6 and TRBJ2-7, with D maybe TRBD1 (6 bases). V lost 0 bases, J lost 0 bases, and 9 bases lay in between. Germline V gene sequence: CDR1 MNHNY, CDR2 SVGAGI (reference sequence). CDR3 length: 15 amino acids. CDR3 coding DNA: TGTGCCAGCAGTTACTCGGGGACATCCTCCTACGAGCAGTACTTC. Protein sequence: CASSYSGTSSYEQYF.

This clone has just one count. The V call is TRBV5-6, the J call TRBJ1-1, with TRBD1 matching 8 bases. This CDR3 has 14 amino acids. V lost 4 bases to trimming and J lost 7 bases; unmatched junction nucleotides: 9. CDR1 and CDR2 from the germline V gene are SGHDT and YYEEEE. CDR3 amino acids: CASSPRGQVGEAFF. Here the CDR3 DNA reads TGTGCCAGCAGCCCCAGGGGGCAAGTGGGTGAAGCTTTCTTT. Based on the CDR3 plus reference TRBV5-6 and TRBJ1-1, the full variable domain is DAGVTQSPTHLIKTRGQQVTLRCSPKSGHDTVSWYQQALGQGPQFIFQYYEEEERQRGNFPDRFSGHQFPNYSSELNVNALLLGDSALYLCASSPRGQVGEAFFGQGTRLTVV.

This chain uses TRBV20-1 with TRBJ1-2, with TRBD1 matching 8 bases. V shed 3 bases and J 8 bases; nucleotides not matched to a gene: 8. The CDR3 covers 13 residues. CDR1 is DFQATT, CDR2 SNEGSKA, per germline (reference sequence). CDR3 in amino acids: CSASWGQAVGYTF. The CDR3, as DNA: TGCAGTGCTAGTTGGGGACAGGCGGTGGGCTACACCTTC.

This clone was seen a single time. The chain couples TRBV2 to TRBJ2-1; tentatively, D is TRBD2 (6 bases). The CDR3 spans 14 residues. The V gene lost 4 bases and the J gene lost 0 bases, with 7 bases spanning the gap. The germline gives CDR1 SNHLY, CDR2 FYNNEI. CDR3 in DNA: TGTGCCAGCAGTGTTAGCGGCTCCTACAATGAGCAGTTCTTC. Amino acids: CASSVSGSYNEQFF.

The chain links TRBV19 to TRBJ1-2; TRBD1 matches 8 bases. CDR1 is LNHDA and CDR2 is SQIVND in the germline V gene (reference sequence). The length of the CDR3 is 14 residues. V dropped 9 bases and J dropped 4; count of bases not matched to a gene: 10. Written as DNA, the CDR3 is TGTGCCAGCCGCCGAGAGGACAGGGCCTATGGCTACACCTTC. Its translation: CASRREDRAYGYTF.

CDR3 sequence reads: CASSRTLAGGLRDTDTQYF. The CDR3 coding sequence is TGTGCCAGCTCACGCACCCTAGCGGGAGGGTTGCGGGACACAGATACGCAGTATTTT. V and J are TRBV18 and TRBJ2-3; the match to TRBD2 covers 12 bases. This CDR3 is 19 amino acids long. Germline loops: CDR1 KGHSH, CDR2 LQKENI. J gave up 2 bases and V 4 bases, and 13 bases lay outside the gene matches.

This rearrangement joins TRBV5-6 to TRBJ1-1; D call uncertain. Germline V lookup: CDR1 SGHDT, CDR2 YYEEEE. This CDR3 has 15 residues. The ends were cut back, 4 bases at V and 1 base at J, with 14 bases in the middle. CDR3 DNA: TGTGCCAGCAGCGCCGTCGGACTCAAGAACACTGAAGCTTTCTTT. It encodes CASSAVGLKNTEAFF. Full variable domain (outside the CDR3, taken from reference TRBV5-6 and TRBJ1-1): DAGVTQSPTHLIKTRGQQVTLRCSPKSGHDTVSWYQQALGQGPQFIFQYYEEEERQRGNFPDRFSGHQFPNYSSELNVNALLLGDSALYLCASSAVGLKNTEAFFGQGTRLTVV.

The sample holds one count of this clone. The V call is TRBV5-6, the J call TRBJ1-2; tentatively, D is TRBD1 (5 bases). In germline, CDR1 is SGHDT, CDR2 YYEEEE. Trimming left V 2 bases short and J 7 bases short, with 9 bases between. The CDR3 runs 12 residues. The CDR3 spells CASSLNRFGYTF. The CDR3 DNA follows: TGTGCCAGCAGCTTAAACAGGTTTGGCTACACCTTC.

CDR3 protein: CASSLGGTGLKTQYF. Here the CDR3 DNA reads TGTGCCAGCAGCTTAGGTGGGACAGGGTTGAAGACCCAGTACTTC. The J gene is TRBJ2-5, the V gene TRBV11-2; 9 bases are shared with TRBD1. CDR1 is SGHAT, CDR2 FQNNGV, per germline. Germline trimming cut 1 base from V and 6 bases from J; bases unmatched to any gene: 6. CDR3 length: 15 amino acids.

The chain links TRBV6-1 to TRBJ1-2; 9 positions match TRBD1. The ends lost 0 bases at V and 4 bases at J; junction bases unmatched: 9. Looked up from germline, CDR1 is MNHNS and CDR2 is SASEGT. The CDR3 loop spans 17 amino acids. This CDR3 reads CASSEALRGQGPYGYTF. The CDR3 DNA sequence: TGTGCCAGCAGTGAAGCGCTTCGGGGACAGGGTCCCTATGGCTACACCTTC.

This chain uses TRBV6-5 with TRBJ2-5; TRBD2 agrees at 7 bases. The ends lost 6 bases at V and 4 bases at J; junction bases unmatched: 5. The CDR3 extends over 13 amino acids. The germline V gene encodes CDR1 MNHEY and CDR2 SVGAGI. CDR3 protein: CASRTGGTETQYF. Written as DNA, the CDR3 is TGTGCCAGCAGAACGGGAGGCACAGAGACCCAGTACTTC.

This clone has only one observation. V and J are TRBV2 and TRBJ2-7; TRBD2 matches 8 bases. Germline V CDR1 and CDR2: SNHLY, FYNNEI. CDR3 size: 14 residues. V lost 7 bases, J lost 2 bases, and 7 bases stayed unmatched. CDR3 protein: CASNQPGLAYEQYF. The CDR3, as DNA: TGTGCCAGCAACCAACCGGGACTAGCCTACGAGCAGTACTTC.

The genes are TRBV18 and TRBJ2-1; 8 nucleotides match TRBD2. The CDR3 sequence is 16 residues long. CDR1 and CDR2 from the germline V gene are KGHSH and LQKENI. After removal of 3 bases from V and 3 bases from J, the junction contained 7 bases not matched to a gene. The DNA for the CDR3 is TGTGCCAGCTCACCTTCAAGCGGGAGTCTCTACAATGAGCAGTTCTTC. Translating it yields CASSPSSGSLYNEQFF.

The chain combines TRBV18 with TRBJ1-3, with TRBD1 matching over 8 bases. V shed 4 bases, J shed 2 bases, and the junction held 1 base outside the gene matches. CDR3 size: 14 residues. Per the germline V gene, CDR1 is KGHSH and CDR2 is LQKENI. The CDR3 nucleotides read TGTGCCAGCTCACTGGACAGGGCTGGAAACACCATATATTTT. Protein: CASSLDRAGNTIYF.

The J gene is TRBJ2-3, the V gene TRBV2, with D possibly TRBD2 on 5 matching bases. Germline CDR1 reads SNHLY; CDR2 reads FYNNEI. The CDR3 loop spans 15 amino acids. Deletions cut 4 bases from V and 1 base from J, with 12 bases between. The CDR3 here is CASSGRRVGTDTQYF. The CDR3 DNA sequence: TGTGCCAGCAGTGGAAGGCGGGTGGGCACAGATACGCAGTATTTT.

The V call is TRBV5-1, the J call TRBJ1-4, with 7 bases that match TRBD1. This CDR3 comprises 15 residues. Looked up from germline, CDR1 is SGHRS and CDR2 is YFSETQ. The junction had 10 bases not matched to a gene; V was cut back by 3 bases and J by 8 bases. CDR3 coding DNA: TGCGCCAGCAGCTCCGGGGACAGCGTGGGCGAAAAACTGTTTTTT. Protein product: CASSSGDSVGEKLFF. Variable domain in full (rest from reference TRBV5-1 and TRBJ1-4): KAGVTQTPRYLIKTRGQQVTLSCSPISGHRSVSWYQQTPGQGLQFLFEYFSETQRNKGNFPGRFSGRQFSNSRSEMNVSTLELGDSALYLCASSSGDSVGEKLFFGSGTQLSVL.

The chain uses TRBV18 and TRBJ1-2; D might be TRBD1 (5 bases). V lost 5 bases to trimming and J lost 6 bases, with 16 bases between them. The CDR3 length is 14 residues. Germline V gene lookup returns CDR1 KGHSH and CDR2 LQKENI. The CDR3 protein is CASSSFGTGDGYTF. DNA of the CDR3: TGTGCCAGCTCAAGTTTCGGGACGGGAGATGGCTACACCTTC. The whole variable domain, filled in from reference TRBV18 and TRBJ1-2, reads NAGVMQNPRHLVRRRGQEARLRCSPMKGHSHVYWYRQLPEEGLKFMVYLQKENIIDESGMPKERFSAEFPKEGPSILRIQQVVRGDSAAYFCASSSFGTGDGYTFGSGTRLTVV.

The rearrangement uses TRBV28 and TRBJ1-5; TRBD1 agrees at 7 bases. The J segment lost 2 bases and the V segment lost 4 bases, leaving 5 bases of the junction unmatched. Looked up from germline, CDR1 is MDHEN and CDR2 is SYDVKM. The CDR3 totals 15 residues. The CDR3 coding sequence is TGTGCCAGCAGTTCTCAGGGGGGACGCAATCAGCCCCAGCATTTT. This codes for CASSSQGGRNQPQHF.

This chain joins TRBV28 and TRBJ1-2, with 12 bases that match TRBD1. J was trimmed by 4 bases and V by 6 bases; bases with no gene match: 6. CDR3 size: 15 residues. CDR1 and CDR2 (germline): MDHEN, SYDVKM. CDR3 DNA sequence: TGTGCCAGCAGCTCCGGGACAGGGGGCCTCTATGGCTACACCTTC. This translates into CASSSGTGGLYGYTF.